These 16 T cell receptor beta chains share one sample of origin, sequenced in a study of T cell changes during pregnancy in multiple sclerosis (dated by TCRdb to about 2019). Libraries were built with the immunoSEQ multiplex PCR assay. The immuneACCESS repertoire file appears here via TCRdb, limited to in-frame rearrangements. These files lack a portion of the clones; in checked studies, under half of the deficit traces to unresolved V genes, and the cause of the others is not known. The table for this sample lists roughly 63,000 clones; 90% to 95% of them were counted only once. Of the sample, 3% to 4.5% is held by the ten largest clones. The specimen comprised CD8+ T cells from peripheral blood mononuclear cells, sampled in the second trimester of pregnancy. The source of these receptors is a female donor with multiple sclerosis, enrolled in a pregnancy study.

The J gene is TRBJ1-3, the V gene TRBV4-1, with 7 positions matching TRBD1. This CDR3 has 20 amino acids. V trimming: 1 base; J trimming: 1 base; junction bases outside the gene matches: 16. The V gene's germline CDR1 is MGHRA and CDR2 YSYEKL. Here the CDR3 reads CASSQAPGQAIGPSGNTIYF. In DNA form, the CDR3 reads TGCGCCAGCAGCCAAGCTCCCGGACAGGCTATTGGGCCTTCTGGAAACACCATATATTTT.

V usage is TRBV5-1 and J usage is TRBJ2-7, with D perhaps TRBD1 (6 bases). The CDR3 extends over 14 amino acids. Trimming took off 1 base at V and 3 bases at J, with 11 bases between the two ends. Germline V CDR1 and CDR2: SGHRS, YFSETQ. The CDR3 loop reads CASSLFQGNYEQYF. CDR3 bases: TGCGCCAGCAGCTTGTTTCAGGGGAACTACGAGCAGTACTTC.

V is TRBV23-1 and J is TRBJ2-3; 9 positions match TRBD2. TRBV23-1 belongs to the ORF category, with a function that is uncertain. CDR3 length: 18 residues. Germline trimming cut 2 bases from V and 0 bases from J; bases unmatched to any gene: 9. The CDR3, as DNA: TGCGCCAGCAGTCAAGGGGTAGCGGGAGAAACTAGCACAGATACGCAGTATTTT. Its translation: CASSQGVAGETSTDTQYF.

V and J are TRBV27 and TRBJ1-4; D is undetermined. In germline, CDR1 is MNHEY, CDR2 SMNVEV (reference sequence). This CDR3 is 16 amino acids long. V lost 3 bases and J lost 6, with 17 bases in between. In DNA form, the CDR3 reads TGTGCCAGCAGTTTGAGCGGTTATAGACGGGATGAAAAACTGTTTTTT. It encodes CASSLSGYRRDEKLFF. The variable domain in full, completed from reference TRBV27 and TRBJ1-4, reads EAQVTQNPRYLITVTGKKLTVTCSQNMNHEYMSWYRQDPGLGLRQIYYSMNVEVTDKGDVPEGYKVSRKEKRNFPLILESPSPNQTSLYFCASSLSGYRRDEKLFFGSGTQLSVL.

This clone has just one count. The V and J genes are TRBV28 and TRBJ2-7, with D tentatively TRBD2 (6 bases). This CDR3 comprises 16 residues. Germline CDR1 is MDHEN and CDR2 is SYDVKM. Trimming took 3 bases from V and 2 from J, leaving 17 bases between them. Here the CDR3 DNA reads TGTGCCAGCAGTTTGCTGACCGGGACTCCACCCTACGAGCAGTACTTC. Protein sequence: CASSLLTGTPPYEQYF.

V and J are TRBV4-2 and TRBJ2-3, with 9 positions matching TRBD1. Per germline, CDR1 LGHNA and CDR2 YNFKEQ. V lost 1 base, J lost 2 bases, and 7 bases stayed unmatched. The CDR3 is 17 residues long. CDR3 DNA sequence: TGTGCCAGCAGCCAAGGGGGGACAGGGCATTTCACAGATACGCAGTATTTT. Encoded protein: CASSQGGTGHFTDTQYF.

The V gene is TRBV5-1, the J gene TRBJ2-7; TRBD2 might be the D (5 bases). This CDR3 contains 12 residues. Looked up from germline, CDR1 is SGHRS and CDR2 is YFSETQ. Trimming pared 4 bases from V and 2 bases from J, leaving 7 bases between. The CDR3 DNA sequence: TGCGCCAGCAGCGCCGGGACCTACGAGCAGTACTTC. Its translation is CASSAGTYEQYF.

The genes are TRBV19 and TRBJ2-4, with D perhaps TRBD1 (5 bases). The CDR3 is made up of 18 amino acids. Trimming left V 6 bases short and J 1 base short, with 22 bases between. From germline, CDR1 is LNHDA and CDR2 SQIVND (reference sequence). The CDR3 sequence is CASSPSPGHSFAKNIQYF. The CDR3 DNA sequence: TGTGCCAGTAGCCCTTCACCTGGACACAGCTTTGCCAAAAACATTCAGTACTTC.

DNA of the CDR3: TGCGCCAGCAGCTTAAGGACAGTGAACACCGGGGAGCTGTTTTTT. This codes for CASSLRTVNTGELFF. J is TRBJ2-2 and V is TRBV5-1; maybe TRBD1 (6 bases). Deletions cut 2 bases from V and 1 base from J, with 9 bases between. CDR3 length equals 15 residues. Looked up from germline, CDR1 is SGHRS and CDR2 is YFSETQ.

The chain uses TRBV7-6 and TRBJ2-5, with TRBD1 matching over 7 bases. With V trimmed by 5 bases and J by 4 bases, 4 bases remained unmatched. Germline loops: CDR1 SGHVS, CDR2 FNYEAQ. This CDR3 is built from 13 residues. CDR3 amino acids: CASSPTGVETQYF. The CDR3 nucleotides read TGTGCCAGCAGCCCCACAGGGGTAGAGACCCAGTACTTC.

The CDR3 spells CASSPWSGGNTEAFF. In DNA form, the CDR3 reads TGTGCCAGCAGCCCGTGGTCGGGGGGAAACACTGAAGCTTTCTTT. The rearrangement joins TRBV11-1 to TRBJ1-1; possibly TRBD1 for D (5 bases). The germline V gene encodes CDR1 SGHAT and CDR2 FQDESV (reference sequence). V gave up 5 bases and J gave up 2 bases, with 15 bases separating them. This CDR3 has 15 amino acids.

V is TRBV7-9 and J is TRBJ2-1; D might be TRBD1 (6 bases). This CDR3 region has 14 residues. Germline-derived CDR1 and CDR2 are SEHNR and FQNEAQ (reference sequence). Trimming took off 5 bases at V and 5 bases at J, with 13 bases between the two ends. The CDR3 sequence is CASSQLDRDNEQFF. The CDR3, as DNA: TGTGCCAGCAGCCAGCTGGACAGAGACAATGAGCAGTTCTTC.

The chain recombines TRBV7-9 with TRBJ2-1, with no clear D. This CDR3 contains 15 residues. The V gene lost 3 bases and the J gene lost 2 bases, with 11 bases spanning the gap. Germline V CDR1 and CDR2: SEHNR, FQNEAQ (reference sequence). The CDR3 here is CASSLTFGPYNEQFF. As DNA, the CDR3 is TGTGCCAGCAGCTTGACATTCGGCCCCTACAATGAGCAGTTCTTC.

By sample share, this clone is medium-sized (0.01 to 0.1%). The gene calls are TRBV7-9 and TRBJ2-1; the match to TRBD2 covers 10 bases. From germline, CDR1 is SEHNR and CDR2 FQNEAQ (reference sequence). CDR3 length: 16 amino acids. V lost 3 bases and J lost 8; bases outside the gene matches: 10. CDR3 amino acids: CASSFTGTSVIHEQFF. The CDR3 nucleotides read TGTGCCAGCAGCTTTACAGGGACTAGCGTGATTCATGAGCAGTTCTTC.

Only one count was recorded for this clone. The chain joins TRBV4-1 to TRBJ1-1; unclear D gene. Germline V gene lookup returns CDR1 MGHRA and CDR2 YSYEKL. The germline V and J ends were trimmed by 1 base and 1 base, with 10 bases remaining between them. The CDR3 runs to 15 residues. CDR3 protein: CASSQGDTWNTEAFF. For the CDR3, the DNA is TGCGCCAGCAGCCAAGGAGACACTTGGAACACTGAAGCTTTCTTT.

Concerning this clone itself: One junction end does not reproduce the germline sequence, and a read error may be involved. V gene TRBV5-5 combines with J gene TRBJ2-1; D gene unclear. The CDR3 loop spans 14 amino acids. Germline V gene data show CDR1 as SGHKS and CDR2 as YYEKEE (reference sequence). In DNA, the CDR3 is TGTGCCAGCAGGCATGGCGGCTCCCACAATGAGCAGTTCTTC. Translating gives CASRHGGSHNEQFF.